The 8 T cell receptor beta chains in this list originate from one sample, sequenced in a study of identical twins. TCRdb re-derived calls from the 5' RACE reads in MiXCR, one entry per CDR3 protein. Altogether about 720,000 distinct CDR3 sequences are present, 8.6% being singletons, with the ten largest covering around 0.98%. The data also belong to a second study, concerning yellow fever vaccine responses in identical twins.

Material: PBMCs. All receptors derive from a woman aged 18-35 years in good health.

This clonotype has only a few counts. The chain has TRBV3-1 and TRBJ2-7, with a possible D match to TRBD1 (6 bases). CDR3 length: 13 amino acids. The V gene lost 6 bases and the J gene lost 5 bases, with 14 bases spanning the gap. CDR1 LGHDT and CDR2 YNNKEL come from the germline V gene (reference sequence). The CDR3 nucleotides read TGTGCCAGCAGATTACAGGGATCCCACGAGCAGTACTTC. Translated: CASRLQGSHEQYF.

The V and J genes are TRBV12-3 or TRBV12-4 and TRBJ2-2, with 11 bases identical to TRBD1. The ends lost 7 bases at V and 6 bases at J; junction bases unmatched: 7. CDR3 length: 15 amino acids. DNA for the CDR3: TGTGCCAGCACTTCCCGGACAGGGGGCCCCGGGGAGCTGTTTTTT. Translating it yields CASTSRTGGPGELFF.

This clonotype was recorded a few times. The rearrangement links TRBV6-5 to TRBJ1-2; 10 bases are a match to TRBD1. This CDR3 is built from 15 residues. From germline, CDR1 is MNHEY and CDR2 SVGAGI. V was pared by 0 bases and J by 7 bases, with 5 bases of the junction left unmatched. The CDR3 DNA reads as TGTGCCAGCAGTTACTCGGGACAGGGGAGTGGTGGCTACACCTTC. It is translated as CASSYSGQGSGGYTF.

The V gene is TRBV29-1, the J gene TRBJ2-3; 12 bases match TRBD2. Germline V gene data show CDR1 as SQVTM and CDR2 as ANQGSEA. V lost 6 bases to trimming and J lost 6 bases; unmatched junction nucleotides: 4. The CDR3 loop spans 13 amino acids. The DNA of the CDR3 is TGCAGCGTCGCTAGCGGGAGGGGTGATACGCAGTATTTT. Residues: CSVASGRGDTQYF.

This clonotype showed up many times. One end of the junction does not line up with germline, which may come from a read error. The chain links TRBV7-2 to TRBJ2-3; the match to TRBD2 covers 7 bases. The length of the CDR3 is 16 residues. The V gene's germline CDR1 is SGHTA and CDR2 FQGNSA. The CDR3 loop reads CASSLAVLTSTDTQYF. The CDR3 nucleotides are TGTGCCAGCAGCCTAGCGGTTCTTACTAGCACAGATACGCAGTATTTT.

This clonotype was detected only a few times. J is TRBJ2-2 and V is TRBV5-4; 10 bases are a match to TRBD2. Trimming removed 2 bases from V and 4 bases from J; junction bases left unmatched: 14. Per the germline V gene, CDR1 is SGHNT and CDR2 is YYREEE (reference sequence). CDR3 length: 19 residues. CDR3 in amino acids: CASSFSKLAGTGGTGELFF. CDR3 DNA sequence: TGTGCCAGCAGCTTCTCCAAACTAGCGGGGACGGGTGGCACCGGGGAGCTGTTTTTT.

V gene TRBV20-1 combines with J gene TRBJ2-7; tentative D call: TRBD1 (6 bases). Germline values: CDR1 DFQATT, CDR2 SNEGSKA (reference sequence). CDR3 size: 16 residues. Trimming removed 1 base at V and 2 bases at J, with 18 bases between. The CDR3 DNA reads TGCAGTGCTAGAGGATCCCAGGGCAGGGGCACCTACGAGCAGTACTTC. Translating gives CSARGSQGRGTYEQYF.

In DNA form, the CDR3 reads TGTGCCAGCAGCCAATCCAATGGCAGGGTCACAGATACGCAGTATTTT. Its translation is CASSQSNGRVTDTQYF. The chain combines TRBV14 with TRBJ2-3, with D possibly being TRBD1 (5 bases). Per the germline V gene, CDR1 is SGHDN and CDR2 is FVKESK. This CDR3 region has 16 residues. Between the trimmed V and J ends, which lost 2 bases and 2 bases, there was a span of 14 bases. Drawing the rest from reference TRBV14 and TRBJ2-3, the complete variable domain is EAGVTQFPSHSVIEKGQTVTLRCDPISGHDNLYWYRRVMGKEIKFLLHFVKESKQDESGMPNNRFLAERTGGTYSTLKVQPAELEDSGVYFCASSQSNGRVTDTQYFGPGTRLTVL.